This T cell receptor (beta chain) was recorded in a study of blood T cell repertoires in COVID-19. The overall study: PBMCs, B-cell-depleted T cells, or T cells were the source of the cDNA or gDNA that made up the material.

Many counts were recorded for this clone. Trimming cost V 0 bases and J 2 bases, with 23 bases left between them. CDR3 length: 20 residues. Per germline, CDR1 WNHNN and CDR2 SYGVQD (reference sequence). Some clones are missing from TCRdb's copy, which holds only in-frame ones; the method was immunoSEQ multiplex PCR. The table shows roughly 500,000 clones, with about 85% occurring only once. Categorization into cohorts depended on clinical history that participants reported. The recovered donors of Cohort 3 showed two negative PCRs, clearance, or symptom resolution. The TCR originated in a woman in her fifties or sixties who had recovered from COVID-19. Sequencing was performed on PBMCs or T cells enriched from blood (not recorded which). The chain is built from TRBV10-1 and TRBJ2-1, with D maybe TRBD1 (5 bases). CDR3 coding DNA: TGCGCCAGCAGTGAGTCCCGAGGCAGGGCGCGCTCCCAAGCCTACAATGAGCAGTTCTTC. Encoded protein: CASSESRGRARSQAYNEQFF.